The rows below give T cell receptor beta chains drawn from one sample of a study of vaccination effects on CD4 cells after COVID-19. Their specific antigens are unknown. The protocol was immunoSEQ multiplex PCR, while the TCRdb copy is restricted to in-frame clones and leaves out a portion. Of about 25,000 clones in the sample, over 65% were seen once. The material was CD4+ T cells from PBMCs cultured without peptide, obtained before COVID-19 vaccination. These receptors came from a human donor who received a COVID-19 vaccine. Both conserved end residues are part of each CDR3. The D gene is left open where the match is weak. Rows may omit the clone size; those that give it use once, few, many or a size class.

d_call,j_call,v_call,cdr3_length,clone_size,cdr3_nt,cdr3_aa
.,TRBJ1-5,TRBV6-2/TRBV6-3,17,once,TGTGCCAGCAGTTACGATTTCCCCGGGTCCGAAAATCAGCCCCAGCATTTT,CASSYDFPGSENQPQHF
.,TRBJ2-7,TRBV3-1/TRBV3-2,14,few,TGTGCCAGCAGCCAAGATCTTGCGGTATACGAGCAGTACTTC,CASSQDLAVYEQYF
TRBD1,TRBJ2-4,TRBV6-5,15,.,TGTGCCAGCAGCCAGAGGGGGACAGGGGGAAACATTCAGTACTTC,CASSQRGTGGNIQYF
.,TRBJ2-7,TRBV6-2/TRBV6-3,13,.,TGTGCCAGCAGTTACTCTCCGGAGTACGAGCAGTACTTC,CASSYSPEYEQYF
.,TRBJ1-1,TRBV5-1,16,.,TGCGCCAGCAGCTTGTCTGCAGGGCTTATGAACACTGAAGCTTTCTTT,CASSLSAGLMNTEAFF
.,TRBJ1-1,TRBV3-1/TRBV3-2,15,.,TGTGCCAGCAGCCAAAAGACGCTAATTGGGGCTGAAGCTTTCTTT,CASSQKTLIGAEAFF
.,TRBJ1-2,TRBV7-9,14,.,TGTGCCAGCAGCTGGGGGACAATTGACTATGGCTACACCTTC,CASSWGTIDYGYTF
TRBD2,TRBJ2-1,TRBV20-1,15,.,TGCAGTGCTAGTGGGGGCGGGAGGGCCGTCAATGAGCAGTTCTTC,CSASGGGRAVNEQFF
TRBD2,TRBJ2-6,TRBV5-4,19,.,TGTGCCAGCAGCCTTGACCGTACTAGCGGGAGTACTGGGGCCAACGTCCTGACTTTC,CASSLDRTSGSTGANVLTF
.,TRBJ1-2,TRBV30,11,few,TGTGCCTGGAGTGTATCTGCCGGCTACACCTTC,CAWSVSAGYTF
.,TRBJ1-5,TRBV20-1,9,few,TGCAGTGCGGGACAGCCCCAGCATTTT,CSAGQPQHF
TRBD2,TRBJ2-1,TRBV3-1/TRBV3-2,17,.,TGTGCCAGCAGCCAACCGCTCAGCGGGAGCTCCTACAATGAGCAGTTCTTC,CASSQPLSGSSYNEQFF
TRBD1,TRBJ1-3,TRBV7-2,16,.,TGTGCCAGCAGCTTAGATCAGGGGGCGTTGGGAAACACCATATATTTT,CASSLDQGALGNTIYF
.,TRBJ2-6,TRBV27,16,.,TGTGCCAGCAGTTTACGGCGGGCCTCTGGGGCCAACGTCCTGACTTTC,CASSLRRASGANVLTF
TRBD1,TRBJ1-2,TRBV25-1,14,.,TGTGCCAGCAGCCGAACAGGGGGCAGAGGTGGCTACACCTTC,CASSRTGGRGGYTF
TRBD2,TRBJ2-2,TRBV25-1,15,.,TGTGCCAGCCATGGACTAGCGGGGGGCACCGGGGAGCTGTTTTTT,CASHGLAGGTGELFF
.,TRBJ1-1,TRBV6-8,13,.,TGTGCCAGCAGCCCCGCGGGAGACACTGAAGCTTTCTTT,CASSPAGDTEAFF
.,TRBJ2-7,TRBV5-4,12,.,TGTGCCAGCAGCTTACAGGGTTACGAGCAGTACTTC,CASSLQGYEQYF
TRBD1,TRBJ2-3,TRBV15,18,.,TGTGCCACCAGCAGAGCGCTCGGGACAGGCTCTAGCACAGATACGCAGTATTTT,CATSRALGTGSSTDTQYF
.,TRBJ2-7,TRBV5-1,15,.,TGCGCCAGCAGCTTGTCAGGGGCGCAGACCTACGAGCAGTACTTC,CASSLSGAQTYEQYF
TRBD1,TRBJ1-3,TRBV19,17,.,TGTGCCAGTAGTATTATCCGGACAGGCGTCTCTGGAAACACCATATATTTT,CASSIIRTGVSGNTIYF
.,TRBJ2-3,TRBV19,13,.,TGTGCCAGTAGTCTAAGGGATATAGATACGCAGTATTTT,CASSLRDIDTQYF
.,TRBJ2-3,TRBV7-9,12,.,TGTGCCAGCAGCTTAATTACAGATACGCAGTATTTT,CASSLITDTQYF
TRBD1,TRBJ1-2,TRBV27,13,.,TGTGCCAGCAGCCGGGACAGGGTCTATGGCTACACCTTC,CASSRDRVYGYTF
.,TRBJ2-7,TRBV28,12,.,TGTGCCAGCAGTTTAAGTCTCTACGAGCAGTACTTC,CASSLSLYEQYF
.,TRBJ1-5,TRBV7-3,15,.,TGTGCCAGCAGCTATTCTGGGGACGCCGACAAGCCCCAGCATTTT,CASSYSGDADKPQHF
.,TRBJ1-4,TRBV6-5,15,once,TGTGCCAGCAGGACCAACGGGGCACTTAATGAAAAACTGTTTTTT,CASRTNGALNEKLFF
TRBD1,TRBJ1-3,TRBV7-2,16,.,TGTGCCAGCAGCTTAGACAGGGGGTCTAATGGAAACACCATATATTTT,CASSLDRGSNGNTIYF
.,TRBJ1-5,TRBV12-3/TRBV12-4,13,.,TGTGCCAGCCGGCGGGGGTACAATCAGCCCCAGCATTTT,CASRRGYNQPQHF
.,TRBJ1-2,TRBV29-1,10,.,TGCAGCGCCCTGAAGGATGGCTACACCTTC,CSALKDGYTF
TRBD2,TRBJ2-1,TRBV6-2/TRBV6-3,18,.,TGTGCCAGCAGTCCCCGTCCTGTAGCGGGGGGCACCTACAATGAGCAGTTCTTC,CASSPRPVAGGTYNEQFF
TRBD1,TRBJ1-2,TRBV6-1,15,.,TGTGCCAGCAGTGAAGCGCTTCAGGGGGGCTATGGCTACACCTTC,CASSEALQGGYGYTF
TRBD1,TRBJ1-2,TRBV3-1/TRBV3-2,17,.,TGTGCCAGCAGCCTCCCGGGACAGGGCCCTTTAATCTATGGCTACACCTTC,CASSLPGQGPLIYGYTF
TRBD1,TRBJ1-5,TRBV6-5,14,few,TGTGCCAGCAGGAAAACAGGGGACAATCAGCCCCAGCATTTT,CASRKTGDNQPQHF
.,TRBJ2-5,TRBV5-1,14,.,TGCGCCAGCAGCCCGGGTGCCAACTGGGAGACCCAGTACTTC,CASSPGANWETQYF
.,TRBJ2-1,TRBV18,16,.,TGTGCCAGCTCACCACCGTCCAGGGGAAGCTACAATGAGCAGTTCTTC,CASSPPSRGSYNEQFF
.,TRBJ2-6,TRBV5-6,16,.,TGTGCCAGCAGCCCGGACGCGGTTTCTGGGGCCAACGTCCTGACTTTC,CASSPDAVSGANVLTF
.,TRBJ2-7,TRBV2,14,.,TGTGCCAGCAGACGCGGGACCGGCTGGCTCGAGCAGTACTTC,CASRRGTGWLEQYF
.,TRBJ1-3,TRBV6-1,16,.,TGTGCCAGCAGTGAAGGTAGTGTGAGCTCTGGAAACACCATATATTTT,CASSEGSVSSGNTIYF
.,TRBJ2-4,TRBV6-4,15,.,TGTGCCAGCAGTGTCACTCTTAGACTCAAAAACATTCAGTACTTC,CASSVTLRLKNIQYF
TRBD1,TRBJ2-2,TRBV7-2,15,.,TGTGCCAGCAGCTTAGCGGGACAGGGGACCGGGGAGCTGTTTTTT,CASSLAGQGTGELFF
.,TRBJ1-6,TRBV27,14,few,TGTGCCAGCAGTCTGTCCCCGCGGAATTCACCCCTCCACTTT,CASSLSPRNSPLHF
.,TRBJ2-3,TRBV7-3,13,once,TGTGCCAGCAGCTTGATCCGGGACTGGGCGCAGTATTTT,CASSLIRDWAQYF
TRBD2,TRBJ2-7,TRBV4-2,18,.,TGTGCCAGCAGCCAAGGGGAACCGGGACTAGCGGTCTCCTACGAGCAGTACTTC,CASSQGEPGLAVSYEQYF
.,TRBJ1-2,TRBV5-1,13,.,TGCGCCAGCAGCTTGAGAGAAAACTATGGCTACACCTTC,CASSLRENYGYTF
TRBD1,TRBJ1-1,TRBV7-2,14,.,TGTGCCAGCAGCTCACAGGGGAGGCGGACTGAAGCTTTCTTT,CASSSQGRRTEAFF
.,TRBJ2-5,TRBV12-3/TRBV12-4,13,.,TGTGCCAGCAGCCCGACGGGGGTAGAGACCCAGTACTTC,CASSPTGVETQYF
TRBD2,TRBJ2-7,TRBV5-1,22,.,TGCGCCAGCAGCTTGGTCCCCTTGCGGGGACTAGCGGGAGGGTTAGGCTCCTACGAGCAGTACTTC,CASSLVPLRGLAGGLGSYEQYF
TRBD2,TRBJ2-5,TRBV9,17,.,TGTGCCAGCAGCGTAGGGGTTGCGGGGGGAATGATCGAGACCCAGTACTTC,CASSVGVAGGMIETQYF
.,TRBJ2-5,TRBV7-2,11,.,TGTGCCAGCAGCTTACAGGAGACCCAGTACTTC,CASSLQETQYF
.,TRBJ1-1,TRBV29-1,15,few,TGCAGCGTTGAAGATTGGGCCCCGACGAACACTGAAGCTTTCTTT,CSVEDWAPTNTEAFF
.,TRBJ1-1,TRBV27,12,.,TGTGCCAGCAGGGGGGGCTTCACTGAAGCTTTCTTT,CASRGGFTEAFF
.,TRBJ2-5,TRBV19,16,few,TGTGCCAGTAGCCCTGGGCTCGGCAGGGGTGGAGAGACCCAGTACTTC,CASSPGLGRGGETQYF